Reported below is one T cell receptor beta chain. The V and J ends lost 3 bases and 0 bases respectively, with 10 bases between them. Germline CDR1 and CDR2: SGDLS and YYNGEE. This CDR3 region has 14 residues. The source of the sample is a study of shared clonotypes between healthy human individuals. Clones were sequenced by immunoSEQ multiplex PCR, and TCRdb holds only the in-frame ones, with some missing. The data show around 690,000 clones, about 90% seen once. The material sequenced was memory CD8+ T cells from PBMCs. Specified subset: CD45RO+ cells pooled with CCR7-negative TemRA cells. This TCR was sampled from a man between 18 and 29 years old in good health. Some clones in this sample may be carry-over from other donors' samples. The chain links TRBV9 to TRBJ2-7, with D possibly TRBD1 on 5 matching bases. CDR3 coding DNA: TGTGCCAGCAGCGCCGACAGAAACTCCTACGAGCAGTACTTC. Amino acids: CASSADRNSYEQYF.